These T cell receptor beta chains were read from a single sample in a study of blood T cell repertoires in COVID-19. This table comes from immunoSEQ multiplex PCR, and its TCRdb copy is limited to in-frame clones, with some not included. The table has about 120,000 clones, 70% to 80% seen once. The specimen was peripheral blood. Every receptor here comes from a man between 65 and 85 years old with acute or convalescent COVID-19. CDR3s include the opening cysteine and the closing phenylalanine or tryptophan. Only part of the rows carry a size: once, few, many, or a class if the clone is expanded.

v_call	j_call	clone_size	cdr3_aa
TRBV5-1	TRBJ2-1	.	CASSSVAGVGNGQFF
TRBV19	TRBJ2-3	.	CASSITSGASTDTQYF
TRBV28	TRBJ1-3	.	CASSFLASSGNTIYF
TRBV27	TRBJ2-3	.	CASSLGGGPDTQYF
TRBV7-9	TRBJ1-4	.	CASTPTGAKGEKLFF
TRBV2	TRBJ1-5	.	CASSVTVSNQPQHF
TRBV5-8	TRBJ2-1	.	CASSLLSGGEQFF
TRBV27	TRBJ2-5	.	CAVAHAETQYF
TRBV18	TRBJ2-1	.	CASSPGLAGGPGEQFF
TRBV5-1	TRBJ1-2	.	CASSLGVGTREDYGYTF
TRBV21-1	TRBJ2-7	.	CASSKVMVYARRQGCDEQYF
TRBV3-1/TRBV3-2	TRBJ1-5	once	CASSPILNRSVSWPQHF
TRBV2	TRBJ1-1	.	CASSGALGRGTEAFF
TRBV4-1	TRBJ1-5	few	CASSSIYSNQPQHF
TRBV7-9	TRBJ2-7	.	CASSYGAGTTYEQYF
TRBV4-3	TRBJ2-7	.	CASSHPGQGIYEQYF
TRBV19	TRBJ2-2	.	CASSIAAGAYTGELFF
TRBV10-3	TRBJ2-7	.	CAIKDSSSYEQYF
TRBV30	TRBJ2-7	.	CAWNTGAGASYEQYF
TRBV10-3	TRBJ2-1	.	CAIRSGLAGTNNEQFF
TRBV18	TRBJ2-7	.	CASSPPARSSYEQYF
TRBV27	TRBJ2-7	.	CASSLKTLGEQYF
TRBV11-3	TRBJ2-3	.	CASSPQGGRGLDTQYF
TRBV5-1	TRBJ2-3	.	CASSRGTGTSTDTQYF
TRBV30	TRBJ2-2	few	CACPPASGVTGELFF
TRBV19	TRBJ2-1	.	CASSMSVAGTDEQFF
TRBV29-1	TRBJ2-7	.	CSVIPAGAYEQYF
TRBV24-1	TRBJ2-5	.	CATSPGGQETQYF
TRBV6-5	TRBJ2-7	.	CASSYSPRGEQYF
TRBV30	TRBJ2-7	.	CAWRRSVGSYEQYF
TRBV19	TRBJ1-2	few	CASSIVAGQGNYGYTF
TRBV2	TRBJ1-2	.	CASSRQQGGLNYGYTF
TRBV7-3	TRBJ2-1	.	CASSLGLAREGNEQFF
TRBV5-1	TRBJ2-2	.	CASRTGLAGNTGELFF
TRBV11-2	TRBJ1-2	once	CASSLAEAYGYTF
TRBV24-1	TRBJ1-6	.	CATSDHPSGQSPRGPLHF
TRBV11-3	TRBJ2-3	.	CASSPHGGVDTQYF
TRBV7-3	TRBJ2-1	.	CASSLTVGAYNEQFF
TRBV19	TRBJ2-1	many	CASSASGLVSYNEQFF
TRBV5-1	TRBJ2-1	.	CASSLTSRREQFF
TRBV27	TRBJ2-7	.	CASSLRGVPYEQYF
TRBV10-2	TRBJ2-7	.	CASSEPGLEAGEQYF
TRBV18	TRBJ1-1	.	CASSAGENTEAFF
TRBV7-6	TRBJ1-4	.	CASSYDRGPMFF
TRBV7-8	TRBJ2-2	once	CASSQPGQGAAGELFF
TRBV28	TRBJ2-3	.	CASSSGLTDTQYF
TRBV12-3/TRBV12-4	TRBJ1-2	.	CASSLQGNGGYTF
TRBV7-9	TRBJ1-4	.	CASSWAGGQEEKLFF
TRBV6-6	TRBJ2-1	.	CASSQGLLNEQFF
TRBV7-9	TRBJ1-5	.	CATDVLGGGYQPQHF
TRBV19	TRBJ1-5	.	CASSTLADYSNQPQHF
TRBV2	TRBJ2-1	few	CASSPNRGNEQFF
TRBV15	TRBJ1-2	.	CATSRDRDRAHYGYTF
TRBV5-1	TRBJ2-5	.	CASSGRTGGLETQYF
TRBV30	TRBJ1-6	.	CAWSVGTGVRSSPLHF
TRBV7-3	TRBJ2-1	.	CASSSGVANEQFF
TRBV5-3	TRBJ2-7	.	CARTTLAGFLYEQYF
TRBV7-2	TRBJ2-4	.	CASSGSRGLSIQYF
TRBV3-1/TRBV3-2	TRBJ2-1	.	CASRSGQADEQFF